This is a list of T cell receptor beta chains from one sample in a study of T-cell memory formation after mild COVID-19. A single record per CDR3 protein comes from TCRdb applying MiXCR to the 5' RACE reads. The sample includes 55,000 to 70,000 distinct CDR3 sequences, 28% seen only once; the top ten take roughly 45%. The material sequenced was PBMCs or a T cell subset sorted from them (not recorded which). The receptors were gathered from a man between 18 and 29 years old who had mild COVID-19 (a few samples of this study predate the infection). Cell type and time point are not known. Each CDR3 is given without its conserved first and last residue. The order of the fields is V gene, J gene, CDR3 protein.

V: TRBV15; J: TRBJ2-3; CDR3: ATSGGGLTDTQY
V: TRBV20-1; J: TRBJ2-1; CDR3: SARGHPTPEQF
V: TRBV4-1; J: TRBJ2-1; CDR3: ASSQRGGGNEQF
V: TRBV12-3/TRBV12-4; J: TRBJ1-1; CDR3: ASSFRADAEAF
V: TRBV6-2/TRBV6-3; J: TRBJ2-7; CDR3: ASSYRDNYEQY
V: TRBV7-6; J: TRBJ2-5; CDR3: ASSFGRGTAIQETQY
V: TRBV6-2/TRBV6-3; J: TRBJ2-3; CDR3: ASSRTSGAPDTQY
V: TRBV12-3/TRBV12-4; J: TRBJ2-1; CDR3: ASSWTGSYNEQF
V: TRBV2; J: TRBJ1-1; CDR3: ASSQTRPEAF
V: TRBV5-1; J: TRBJ2-3; CDR3: ASSPTGTSGGTDTQY
V: TRBV7-9; J: TRBJ2-7; CDR3: ASSSTTTGSLYEQY
V: TRBV4-1; J: TRBJ2-3; CDR3: ASSQDLGADTQY
V: TRBV3-1; J: TRBJ2-5; CDR3: ASSQGLTGRAETQY
V: TRBV5-1; J: TRBJ2-6; CDR3: ASSSRGDVSGANVLT
V: TRBV25-1; J: TRBJ1-1; CDR3: ASRGGTELTEAF
V: TRBV12-3/TRBV12-4; J: TRBJ2-3; CDR3: ASSLGLRSTDTQY
V: TRBV5-6; J: TRBJ2-7; CDR3: ASSPTSNYEQY
V: TRBV29-1; J: TRBJ2-7; CDR3: SVLSASYPNEQY
V: TRBV4-3; J: TRBJ1-2; CDR3: ASSQELTGVYGYT
V: TRBV6-5; J: TRBJ1-2; CDR3: ASSMTGPNYGYT
V: TRBV29-1; J: TRBJ1-2; CDR3: SVEGQGPYGYT
V: TRBV7-9; J: TRBJ1-6; CDR3: ASSPPSPLH
V: TRBV27; J: TRBJ1-1; CDR3: ASSLDPLIATEAF
V: TRBV27; J: TRBJ2-4; CDR3: ASSSRGGDKNIQY
V: TRBV11-2; J: TRBJ2-3; CDR3: ASSSSGPRGPY
V: TRBV6-2/TRBV6-3; J: TRBJ2-5; CDR3: ASSRRGQETQY
V: TRBV6-2/TRBV6-3; J: TRBJ2-3; CDR3: ASSGTSVGTDTQY
V: TRBV6-2/TRBV6-3; J: TRBJ1-1; CDR3: ASSYATGITEAF
V: TRBV12-3/TRBV12-4; J: TRBJ2-2; CDR3: ASTPRRARGSGELF
V: TRBV7-9; J: TRBJ2-7; CDR3: ASSARDRQFSYEQY
V: TRBV27; J: TRBJ2-7; CDR3: ASSPLAGGLEGGEQY
V: TRBV28; J: TRBJ1-1; CDR3: ASSRYPGQGRTEAF
V: TRBV27; J: TRBJ2-3; CDR3: ASTYLGTGRTDTQY
V: TRBV5-1; J: TRBJ1-5; CDR3: ASSAGPEVEPQH
V: TRBV10-3; J: TRBJ1-1; CDR3: AISEVDTEAF
V: TRBV23-1; J: TRBJ2-5; CDR3: ASSQSSEVTLGQETQY
V: TRBV7-9; J: TRBJ2-1; CDR3: ASSSGRTNEQF
V: TRBV12-3/TRBV12-4; J: TRBJ2-5; CDR3: ASSAEGQGGAQY
V: TRBV6-5; J: TRBJ2-2; CDR3: ASSYSVGTGGPGELF
V: TRBV12-3/TRBV12-4; J: TRBJ2-7; CDR3: ASSLDGLEQY
V: TRBV10-3; J: TRBJ1-2; CDR3: AISEGGDGYT
V: TRBV3-1; J: TRBJ2-1; CDR3: ASGASGGSYNEQF
V: TRBV12-3/TRBV12-4; J: TRBJ1-2; CDR3: ASSLDRGLDYGYT
V: TRBV7-9; J: TRBJ1-4; CDR3: ASLPEGNPNEKLF
V: TRBV27; J: TRBJ1-1; CDR3: ASRGVGVGSEAF
V: TRBV5-4; J: TRBJ2-7; CDR3: ASSIDRAYEQY
V: TRBV15; J: TRBJ2-5; CDR3: ATSREGTAQETQY
V: TRBV6-6; J: TRBJ1-2; CDR3: ASSYSNNLGYGYT